In its sample, the clone carrying this TCR beta chain was seen a few times. No antigen is known for it. TCRdb re-called the 5' RACE reads with MiXCR, one entry per CDR3 protein. The sample contains 400,000 or so distinct CDR3 sequences, around 21% of which appear only once. Germline loops: CDR1 LNHDA, CDR2 SQIVND (reference sequence). This CDR3 spans 19 amino acids. Trimming cost V 5 bases and J 0 bases; bases outside gene matches: 13. This entry is derived from a study of T-cell memory formation after mild COVID-19. Study-level information: Clusters of TCRs were largely donor specific. Regarding the study as a whole: Contracting clones localized mainly to CM and EM when CD4+ and mainly to EMRA when CD8+.

This chain joins TRBV19 and TRBJ2-5; 12 nucleotides align to TRBD2. Sequences were obtained from PBMCs or a T cell subset sorted from them (not recorded which). This clonotype was sampled from an adult woman who had mild COVID-19 (a few samples of this study predate the infection). Cell type and time point are not known. The CDR3 sequence: CASSGRLAGEPGNQETQYF. CDR3 coding DNA: TGTGCCAGTAGTGGGAGACTAGCGGGAGAGCCCGGGAACCAAGAGACCCAGTACTTC. Together with reference TRBV19 and TRBJ2-5, the CDR3 gives the full variable domain: DGGITQSPKYLFRKEGQNVTLSCEQNLNHDAMYWYRQDPGQGLRLIYYSQIVNDFQKGDIAEGYSVSREKKESFPLTVTSAQKNPTAFYLCASSGRLAGEPGNQETQYFGPGTRLLVL.